This TCR beta chain was obtained from a study of T-cell reconstitution after alpha-beta-depleted transplantation in children. Trimming removed 4 bases from V and 4 bases from J; junction bases left unmatched: 4. The CDR3 sequence is 14 residues long. CDR1 SGHRS and CDR2 YFSETQ come from the germline V gene. Unique molecular identifiers were used to barcode this TCRbeta library. TCRdb re-derived calls from the PCR reads in MiXCR, one entry per CDR3 protein. The repertoire includes about 510,000 distinct CDR3 sequences, about an eighth of them detected once, and around 15% sits in the top ten. A few counts support this clonotype. Its cognate antigen is unknown. Findings and limits, study-wide: Day-60 TCRbeta diversity that was high in some patients was derived from surviving recipient T cells and thymic progenitors. One year post-transplant, T-cell counts and diversity were largely derived from T cells produced anew. Where alpha-beta T cells came from about two months after transplant was reportedly several hundred expanded graft clones.

The sequence was collected from a female patient under 10 years old who had a stem cell transplant for aplastic anemia, so the T cells may come from the graft donor. The source was PBMCs, mostly from graft donor cells, collected 180 days after TCRalphabeta/CD19-depleted stem cell transplant. The chain carries TRBV5-1 and TRBJ1-2; 10 bases are shared with TRBD1. CDR3 sequence: CASSIDRGPYGYTF. CDR3 bases: TGCGCCAGCAGCATAGACAGGGGGCCCTATGGCTACACCTTC.